The 4 T cell receptor beta chains below were found in one sample sequenced in a study of T cell repertoires in cytomegalovirus infection. No antigen has been assigned to these receptors. TCRdb fed the reads into MiXCR, producing one record per CDR3 protein. The table includes around 100,000 distinct CDR3 sequences, roughly 9.1% detected once. The specimen was PBMCs, sequenced either directly or after in vitro stimulation (not recorded which). The origin of the receptors is a human donor in good health (CMV status not recorded). Some clones in this sample may be carry-over from other donors' samples.

The chain joins TRBV4-3 to TRBJ2-3; D is unclear. The CDR3 length is 13 residues. V lost 1 base to trimming and J lost 4 bases, with 6 bases between them. CDR1 LGHNA and CDR2 YSLEER come from the germline V gene. CDR3: CASSQVGADTQYF. The CDR3 DNA reads TGCGCCAGCAGCCAAGTCGGCGCAGATACGCAGTATTTT.

This chain links TRBV29-1 with TRBJ1-3; 8 positions match TRBD1. The CDR3 extends over 14 amino acids. V trimming: 8 bases; J trimming: 1 base; junction bases outside the gene matches: 7. Germline loops: CDR1 SQVTM, CDR2 ANQGSEA. The CDR3: CSTRQGKSGNTIYF. The CDR3 region has the DNA TGCAGCACGAGACAGGGGAAATCTGGAAACACCATATATTTT.

The V call is TRBV20-1, the J call TRBJ2-3; no definite D call. The V gene lost 5 bases and the J gene lost 2 bases, with 5 bases spanning the gap. Germline assignment: CDR1 DFQATT and CDR2 SNEGSKA (reference sequence). The CDR3 totals 11 residues. The CDR3 loop reads CSALNTDTQYF. The CDR3 DNA follows: TGCAGTGCTCTCAACACAGATACGCAGTATTTT.

This chain joins TRBV12-5 and TRBJ2-1, with D perhaps being TRBD1 or TRBD2 (6 bases each). V was cut by 0 bases and J by 8 bases, with 11 bases left in between. Per the germline V gene, CDR1 is LGHNT and CDR2 is FRNRAP. The CDR3 has 14 amino acids. Here the CDR3 reads CASGLVRGPHEQFF. CDR3 DNA: TGTGCTAGTGGTTTGGTACGGGGGCCCCATGAGCAGTTCTTC.